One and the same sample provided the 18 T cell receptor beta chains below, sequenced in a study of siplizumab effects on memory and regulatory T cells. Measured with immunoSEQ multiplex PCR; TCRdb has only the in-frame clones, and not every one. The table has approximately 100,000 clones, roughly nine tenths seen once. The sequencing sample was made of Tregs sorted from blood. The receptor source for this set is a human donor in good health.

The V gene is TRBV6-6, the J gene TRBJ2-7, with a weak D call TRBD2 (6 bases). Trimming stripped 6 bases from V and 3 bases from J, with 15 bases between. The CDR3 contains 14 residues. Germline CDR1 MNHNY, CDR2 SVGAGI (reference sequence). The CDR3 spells CASRHQEGLYEQYF. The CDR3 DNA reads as TGTGCCAGCAGACACCAGGAGGGCCTCTACGAGCAGTACTTC.

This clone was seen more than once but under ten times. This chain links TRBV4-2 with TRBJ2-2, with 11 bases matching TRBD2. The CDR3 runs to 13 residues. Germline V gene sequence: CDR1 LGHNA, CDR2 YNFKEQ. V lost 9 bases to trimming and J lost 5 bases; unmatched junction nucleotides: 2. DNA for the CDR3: TGTGCCAGTCGGACTAGCGGGACCGGGGAGCTGTTTTTT. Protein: CASRTSGTGELFF.

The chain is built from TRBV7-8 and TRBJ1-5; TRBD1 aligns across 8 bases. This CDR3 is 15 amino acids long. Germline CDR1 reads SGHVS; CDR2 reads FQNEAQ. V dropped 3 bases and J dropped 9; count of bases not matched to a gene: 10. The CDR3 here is CASSLGQAEVGPQHF. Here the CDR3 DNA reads TGTGCCAGCAGCTTGGGACAGGCCGAGGTTGGGCCCCAGCATTTT.

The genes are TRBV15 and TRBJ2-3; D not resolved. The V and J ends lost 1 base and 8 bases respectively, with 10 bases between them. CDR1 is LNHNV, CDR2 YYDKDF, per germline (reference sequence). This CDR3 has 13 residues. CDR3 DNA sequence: TGTGCCACCAGCAGAGTTTCCCTCGGTACGCAGTATTTT. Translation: CATSRVSLGTQYF.

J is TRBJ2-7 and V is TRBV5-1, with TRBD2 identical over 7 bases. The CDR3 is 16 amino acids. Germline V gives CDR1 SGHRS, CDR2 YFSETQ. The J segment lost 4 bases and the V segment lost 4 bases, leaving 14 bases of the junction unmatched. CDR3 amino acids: CASSPYYSSGQYEQYF. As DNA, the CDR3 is TGCGCCAGCAGCCCGTATTATTCTAGCGGACAATACGAGCAGTACTTC.

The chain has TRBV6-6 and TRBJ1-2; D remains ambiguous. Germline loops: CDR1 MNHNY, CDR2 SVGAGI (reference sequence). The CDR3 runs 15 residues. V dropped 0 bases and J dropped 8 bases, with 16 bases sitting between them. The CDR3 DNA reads TGTGCCAGCAGTTACTCAGGCGGTTCAGGCTGGGGCTACACCTTC. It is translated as CASSYSGGSGWGYTF.

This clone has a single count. CDR3 DNA sequence: TGTTCCTCCGGGACAGCGGTCCAGACCCAGTACTTC. It codes for CSSGTAVQTQYF. The chain carries TRBV6-5 and TRBJ2-5; 7 nucleotides match TRBD1. Germline V gene data show CDR1 as MNHEY and CDR2 as SVGAGI. The CDR3 extends over 12 amino acids.

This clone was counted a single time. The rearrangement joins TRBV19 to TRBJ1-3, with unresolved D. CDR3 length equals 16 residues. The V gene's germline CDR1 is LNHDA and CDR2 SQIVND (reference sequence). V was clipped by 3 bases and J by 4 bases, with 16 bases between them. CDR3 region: CASSIASANAGNTIYF. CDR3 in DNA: TGTGCCAGTAGTATTGCGTCCGCCAACGCCGGAAACACCATATATTTT.

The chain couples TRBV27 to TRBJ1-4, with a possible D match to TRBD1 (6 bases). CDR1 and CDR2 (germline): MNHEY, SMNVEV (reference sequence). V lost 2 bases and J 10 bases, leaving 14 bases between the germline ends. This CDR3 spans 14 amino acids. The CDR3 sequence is CASSLNRALGKLFF. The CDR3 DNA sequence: TGTGCCAGCAGTTTAAACAGGGCCCTGGGAAAACTGTTTTTT.

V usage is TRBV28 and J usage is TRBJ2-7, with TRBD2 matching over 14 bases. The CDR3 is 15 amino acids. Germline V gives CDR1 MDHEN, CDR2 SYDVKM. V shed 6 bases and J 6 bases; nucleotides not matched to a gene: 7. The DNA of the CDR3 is TGTGCCAGCAGCATCCGGACTAGCGGGAGGCCCGAGCAGTACTTC. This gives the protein CASSIRTSGRPEQYF.

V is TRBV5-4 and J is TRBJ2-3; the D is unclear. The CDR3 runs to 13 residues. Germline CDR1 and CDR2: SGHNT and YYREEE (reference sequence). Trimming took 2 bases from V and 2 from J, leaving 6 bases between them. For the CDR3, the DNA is TGTGCCAGCAGCTTCCGTCTCACAGATACGCAGTATTTT. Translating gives CASSFRLTDTQYF.

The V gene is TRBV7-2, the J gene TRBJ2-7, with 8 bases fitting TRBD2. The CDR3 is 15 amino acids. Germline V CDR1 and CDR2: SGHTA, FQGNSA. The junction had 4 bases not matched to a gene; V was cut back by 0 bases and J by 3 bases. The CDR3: CASSLAPGTSYEQYF. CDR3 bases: TGTGCCAGCAGCTTAGCCCCCGGGACTAGCTACGAGCAGTACTTC.

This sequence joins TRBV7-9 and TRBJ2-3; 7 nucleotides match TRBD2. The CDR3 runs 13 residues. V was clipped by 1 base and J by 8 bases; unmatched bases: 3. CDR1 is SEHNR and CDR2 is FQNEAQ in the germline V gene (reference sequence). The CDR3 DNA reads TGTGCCAGCAGCTTAGAGGGGAGGGGTACGCAGTATTTT. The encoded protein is CASSLEGRGTQYF. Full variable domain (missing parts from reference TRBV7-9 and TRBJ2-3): DTGVSQNPRHKITKRGQNVTFRCDPISEHNRLYWYRQTLGQGPEFLTYFQNEAQLEKSRLLSDRFSAERPKGSFSTLEIQRTEQGDSAMYLCASSLEGRGTQYFGPGTRLTVL.

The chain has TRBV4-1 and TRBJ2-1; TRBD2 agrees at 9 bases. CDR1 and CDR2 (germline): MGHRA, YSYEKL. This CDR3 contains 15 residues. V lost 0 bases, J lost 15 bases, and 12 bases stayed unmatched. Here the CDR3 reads CASSQEVQGGTSPFF. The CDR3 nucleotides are TGCGCCAGCAGCCAAGAGGTTCAGGGCGGGACTAGCCCGTTCTTC.

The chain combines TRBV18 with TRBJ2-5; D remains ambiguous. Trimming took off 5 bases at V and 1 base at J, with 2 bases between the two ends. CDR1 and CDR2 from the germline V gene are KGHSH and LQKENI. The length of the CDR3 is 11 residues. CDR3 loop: CASSTQETQYF. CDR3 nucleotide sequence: TGTGCCAGCTCAACCCAAGAGACCCAGTACTTC.

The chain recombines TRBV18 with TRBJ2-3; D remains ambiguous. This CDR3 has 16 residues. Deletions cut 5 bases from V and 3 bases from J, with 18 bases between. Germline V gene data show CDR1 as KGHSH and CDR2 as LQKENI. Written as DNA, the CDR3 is TGTGCCAGCTCAGATTATTTATACTCACGAACAGATACGCAGTATTTT. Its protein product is CASSDYLYSRTDTQYF.

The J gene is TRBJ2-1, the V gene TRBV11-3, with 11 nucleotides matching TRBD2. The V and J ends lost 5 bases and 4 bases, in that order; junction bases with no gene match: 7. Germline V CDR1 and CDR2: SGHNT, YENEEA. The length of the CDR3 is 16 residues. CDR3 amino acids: CASSLSGRAIYNEQFF. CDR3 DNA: TGTGCCAGCAGCCTTAGCGGGAGGGCCATTTACAATGAGCAGTTCTTC.

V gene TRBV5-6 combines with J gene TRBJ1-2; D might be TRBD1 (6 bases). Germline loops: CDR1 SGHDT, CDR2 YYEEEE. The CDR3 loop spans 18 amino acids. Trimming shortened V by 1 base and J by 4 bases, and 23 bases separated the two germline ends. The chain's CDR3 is CASSLTSGGYRAGYGYTF. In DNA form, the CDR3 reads TGTGCCAGCAGCTTGACGTCGGGGGGTTACAGGGCCGGCTATGGCTACACCTTC.